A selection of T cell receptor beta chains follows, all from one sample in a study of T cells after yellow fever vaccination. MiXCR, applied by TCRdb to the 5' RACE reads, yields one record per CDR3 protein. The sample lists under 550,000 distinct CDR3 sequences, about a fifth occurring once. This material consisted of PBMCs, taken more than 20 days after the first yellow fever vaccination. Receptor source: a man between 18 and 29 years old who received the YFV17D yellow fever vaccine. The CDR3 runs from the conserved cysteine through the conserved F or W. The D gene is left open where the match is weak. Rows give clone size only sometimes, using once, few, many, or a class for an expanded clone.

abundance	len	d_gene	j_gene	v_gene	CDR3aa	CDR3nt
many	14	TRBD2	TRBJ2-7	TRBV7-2	CASSFTAGGYEQYF	TGTGCCAGCAGCTTTACAGCGGGGGGCTACGAGCAGTACTTC
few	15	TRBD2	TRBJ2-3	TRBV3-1	CASSQDTSGGDTQYF	TGTGCCAGCAGCCAAGACACTAGCGGGGGAGATACGCAGTATTTT
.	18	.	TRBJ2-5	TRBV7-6	CASTSDWAFSRVQETQYF	TGTGCCAGCACCTCTGACTGGGCCTTCTCTCGAGTCCAAGAGACCCAGTACTTC
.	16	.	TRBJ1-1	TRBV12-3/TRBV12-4	CASRPGHGMLNTEAFF	TGTGCCAGCAGACCCGGACACGGGATGTTGAACACTGAAGCTTTCTTT
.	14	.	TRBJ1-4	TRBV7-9	CASSLAALSEKLFF	TGTGCCAGCAGCTTAGCAGCTTTGTCTGAAAAACTGTTTTTT
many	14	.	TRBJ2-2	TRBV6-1	CASSPTGNTGELFF	TGTGCCAGCAGCCCTACAGGGAACACCGGGGAGCTGTTTTTT
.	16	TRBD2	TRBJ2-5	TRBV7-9	CASSSRSGGARETQYF	TGTGCCAGCAGCTCTCGCAGCGGGGGGGCCCGGGAGACCCAGTACTTC
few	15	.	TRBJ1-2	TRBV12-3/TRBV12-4	CASSPSLLRATGYTF	TGTGCCAGCAGCCCCTCCCTTCTGCGGGCGACTGGCTACACCTTC
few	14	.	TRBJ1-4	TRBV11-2	CASSFVGTSEKLFF	TGTGCCAGCAGCTTCGTAGGGACCTCCGAAAAACTGTTTTTT
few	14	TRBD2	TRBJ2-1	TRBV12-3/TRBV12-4	CASSLGGGAVEQFF	TGTGCCAGCAGTTTGGGCGGGGGGGCCGTTGAGCAGTTCTTC
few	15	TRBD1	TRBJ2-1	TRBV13	CASSLLGTDTNEQFF	TGTGCCAGCAGCTTATTGGGGACAGACACAAATGAGCAGTTCTTC
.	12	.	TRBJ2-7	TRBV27	CASSLPSAEQYF	TGTGCCAGCAGTTTACCCTCGGCGGAGCAGTACTTC
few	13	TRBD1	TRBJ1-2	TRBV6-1	CASSPSGGYGYTF	TGTGCCAGCAGTCCGTCAGGGGGCTATGGCTACACCTTC
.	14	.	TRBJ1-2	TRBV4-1	CASSQAGRRGGYTF	TGCGCCAGCAGCCAGGCGGGACGGCGCGGTGGCTACACCTTC
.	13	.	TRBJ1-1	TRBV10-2	CASSEQANTEAFF	TGCGCCAGCAGTGAACAGGCCAACACTGAAGCTTTCTTT
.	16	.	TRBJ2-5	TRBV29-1	CSVEEPRPPGDETQYF	TGCAGCGTTGAAGAACCCCGGCCCCCGGGCGACGAGACCCAGTACTTC
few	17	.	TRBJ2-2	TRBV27	CASSLYFSAANTGELFF	TGTGCCAGCAGTTTATATTTTAGTGCGGCGAACACCGGGGAGCTGTTTTTT
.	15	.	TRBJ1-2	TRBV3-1	CASSQGGFINYGYTF	TGTGCCAGCAGCCAAGGAGGGTTCATCAACTATGGCTACACCTTC
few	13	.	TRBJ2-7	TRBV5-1	CASSSDSSYEQYF	TGCGCCAGCAGTTCGGACAGCTCCTACGAGCAGTACTTC
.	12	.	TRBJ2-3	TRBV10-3	CAISVDTDTQYF	TGTGCCATCAGCGTTGACACAGATACGCAGTATTTT
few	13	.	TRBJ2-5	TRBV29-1	CSVDNWIRETQYF	TGCAGCGTTGATAATTGGATAAGAGAAACCCAGTACTTC
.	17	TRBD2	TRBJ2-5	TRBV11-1	CASSWGVAGGLQETQYF	TGTGCCAGCAGCTGGGGCGTTGCGGGGGGCCTCCAAGAGACCCAGTACTTC
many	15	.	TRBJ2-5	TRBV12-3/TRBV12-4	CASSFFGQYQETQYF	.
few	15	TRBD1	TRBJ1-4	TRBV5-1	CASSLAGQRTEKLFF	TGCGCCAGCAGCTTGGCGGGACAGCGGACTGAAAAACTGTTTTTT
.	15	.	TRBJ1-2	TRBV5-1	CASSFTKQPLYGYTF	TGCGCCAGCAGCTTCACGAAACAGCCACTCTATGGCTACACCTTC
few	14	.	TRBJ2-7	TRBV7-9	CASSLAPWTDRTYF	TGTGCCAGCAGCTTAGCACCTTGGACAGACCGAACGTACTTC
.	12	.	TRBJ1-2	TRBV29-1	CSVKGFNYGYTF	TGCAGCGTTAAGGGGTTTAACTATGGCTACACCTTC
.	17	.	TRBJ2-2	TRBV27	CASSLRLRTDSTGELFF	TGTGCCAGCAGTTTACGCCTCCGGACAGACAGCACCGGGGAGCTGTTTTTT
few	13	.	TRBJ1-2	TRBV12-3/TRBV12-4	CASSNQGNYGYTF	TGTGCCAGCAGCAACCAGGGAAACTATGGCTACACCTTC
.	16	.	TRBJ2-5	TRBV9	CASSVVGTRAQETQYF	TGTGCCAGCAGCGTAGTGGGGACACGGGCCCAAGAGACCCAGTACTTC
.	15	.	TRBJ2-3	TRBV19	CASSIGTGDTDTQYF	TGTGCCAGTAGTATAGGGACGGGCGACACAGATACGCAGTATTTT
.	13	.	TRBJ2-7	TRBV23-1	CASSRTETYEQYF	TGCGCCAGCAGTCGTACTGAGACCTACGAGCAGTACTTC
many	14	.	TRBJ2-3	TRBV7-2	CASSLGISTDTQYF	TGTGCCAGCAGCTTAGGGATTAGCACAGATACGCAGTATTTT
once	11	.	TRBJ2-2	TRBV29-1	CSVSRVGELFF	TGCAGCGTGTCGCGTGTAGGGGAGCTGTTTTTT
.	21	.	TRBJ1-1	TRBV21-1	CASICFTGTVLWIPLNTEAFF	TGTGCCAGCATCTGCTTTACCGGGACAGTGCTCTGGATACCCTTGAACACTGAAGCTTTCTTT
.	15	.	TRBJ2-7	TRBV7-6	CASSLDTKGYSEQYF	TGTGCCAGCAGCTTAGATACCAAGGGGTACTCCGAGCAGTACTTC
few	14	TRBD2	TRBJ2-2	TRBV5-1	CASRGRGDTGELFF	TGCGCCAGCAGAGGGAGGGGCGATACCGGGGAGCTGTTTTTT
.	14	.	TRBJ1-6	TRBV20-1	CSARGQAYNSPLHF	TGCAGTGCTAGAGGACAGGCGTATAATTCACCCCTCCACTTT
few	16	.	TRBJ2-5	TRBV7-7	CASSPRFSASQETQYF	TGTGCTAGCAGCCCGAGGTTTAGCGCGTCACAAGAGACCCAGTACTTC
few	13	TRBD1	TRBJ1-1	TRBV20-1	CSALQGGGTEAFF	TGCAGTGCCTTACAGGGGGGAGGCACTGAAGCTTTCTTT
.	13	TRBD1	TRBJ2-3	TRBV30	CAWSGGQGDTQYF	TGTGCCTGGAGTGGTGGACAGGGGGATACGCAGTATTTT
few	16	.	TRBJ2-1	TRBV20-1	CSAGPAGRSSYNEQFF	TGCAGTGCTGGTCCCGCTGGGAGGAGCTCCTACAATGAGCAGTTCTTC
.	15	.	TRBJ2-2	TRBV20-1	CSARSPGDAGGELFF	TGCAGTGCTAGATCTCCGGGGGATGCCGGCGGGGAGCTGTTTTTT
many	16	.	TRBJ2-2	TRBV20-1	CSASKNGPSSTGELFF	TGCAGTGCTAGTAAAAACGGACCTAGCAGCACCGGGGAGCTGTTTTTT
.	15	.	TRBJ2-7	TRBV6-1	CASSRDAWERYEQYF	TGTGCCAGCAGCAGAGATGCATGGGAACGCTACGAGCAGTACTTC
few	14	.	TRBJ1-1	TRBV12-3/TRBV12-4	CASSPRDGNTEAFF	TGTGCCAGCAGTCCCCGGGACGGGAACACTGAAGCTTTCTTT
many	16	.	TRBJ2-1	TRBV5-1	CASSPTSGAQANEQFF	TGCGCCAGCAGCCCAACCTCCGGGGCCCAAGCGAATGAGCAGTTCTTC
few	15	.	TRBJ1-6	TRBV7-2	CASSLDPGLDSPLHF	TGTGCCAGCAGCTTAGACCCAGGGTTGGACTCACCCCTCCACTTT
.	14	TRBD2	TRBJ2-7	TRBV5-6	CASSLGLGVSEQYF	TGTGCCAGCAGCTTAGGACTAGGGGTAAGCGAGCAGTACTTC
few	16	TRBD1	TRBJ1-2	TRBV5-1	CASSLEVFGTGRGYTF	TGCGCCAGCAGCTTGGAAGTGTTCGGGACAGGAAGGGGCTACACCTTC
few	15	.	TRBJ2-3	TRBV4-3	CASSQRGPSTDTQYF	TGCGCCAGCAGCCAACGGGGGCCTAGCACAGATACGCAGTATTTT
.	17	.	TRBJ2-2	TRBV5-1	CASSPSSGTPNTGELFF	TGCGCCAGCAGCCCTTCTTCCGGGACACCTAACACCGGGGAGCTGTTTTTT
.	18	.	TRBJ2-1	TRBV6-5	CASSYDGGAQSSYNEQFF	TGTGCCAGCAGTTACGACGGGGGCGCCCAGAGCTCCTACAATGAGCAGTTCTTC
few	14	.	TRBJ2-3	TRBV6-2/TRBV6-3	CASIEGGGTDTQYF	TGTGCCAGCATTGAGGGGGGGGGCACAGATACGCAGTATTTT